The clone carrying this TCR beta chain was found many times. The data originate from a study of blood T cell repertoires in COVID-19. Study information: Samples representing acute and convalescent COVID-19 were sourced from the United States, Italy and Spain. T cells, B-cell-depleted T cells, or PBMCs provided the cDNA or gDNA that served as material.

The germline gives CDR1 SGHNT, CDR2 YENEEA. This CDR3 has 16 amino acids. V shed 1 base, J shed 11 bases, and the junction held 12 bases outside the gene matches. In the authors' methods: Estimation of nucleated cell counts relied on the amplification of reference gene primers. Using immunoSEQ multiplex PCR, the repertoire was profiled, and TCRdb retains in-frame clones only, with some absent. That table is the source of V, J and clone size, and D and trimming were worked out from the DNA. Among approximately 290,000 clones listed, more than 65% were seen once. This clonotype originated in a person between 65 and 79 years old with COVID-19, enrolled during active disease. The sample was peripheral blood. The chain has TRBV11-3 and TRBJ2-1, with TRBD2 matching 9 bases. The DNA for the CDR3 is TGTGCCAGCAGCTTAGGGGGCGGGAGGGCCCTCTCCCAGCAGTTCTTC. Protein sequence: CASSLGGGRALSQQFF.